The 27 T cell receptor beta chains presented below share a single source sample, sequenced in a study of PD-L1 blockade in urothelial cancer. Time point specified: pretreatment peripheral blood. Sequencing used immunoSEQ multiplex PCR; TCRdb keeps in-frame clones, though not all of them. The repertoire holds 70,000 to 100,000 clones, with roughly 84% as singletons. Here the sequenced sample was PBMCs, taken around atezolizumab (anti-PD-L1) treatment. The receptors here all came from a man between 60 and 75 years old with urothelial cancer.

The chain has TRBV23-1 and TRBJ1-1; possibly TRBD1 for D (5 bases). TRBV23-1 is treated as an ORF (open reading frame) with a function not yet certain. The CDR3 length is 12 residues. V was shortened by 6 bases and J by 4 bases, with 9 bases between the two germline ends. The CDR3: CASSAGGTEAFF. The CDR3 DNA reads TGCGCCAGCAGCGCCGGGGGCACTGAAGCTTTCTTT.

This rearrangement joins TRBV29-1 to TRBJ2-1, with D perhaps TRBD1 (5 bases). Trimming cost V 0 bases and J 3 bases, with 15 bases left between them. The CDR3 is 16 amino acids. Germline V gene sequence: CDR1 SQVTM, CDR2 ANQGSEA. This CDR3 is CSVEDRGQEFYNEQFF. As DNA, the CDR3 is TGCAGCGTTGAAGATCGAGGACAAGAGTTCTACAATGAGCAGTTCTTC.

The J gene is TRBJ2-3, the V gene TRBV6-5; 11 bases fit TRBD2. The CDR3 is 16 amino acids. Germline CDR1 reads MNHEY; CDR2 reads SVGAGI. J gave up 4 bases and V 0 bases, and 3 bases lay outside the gene matches. CDR3 protein: CASSYSLAGGADTQYF. The DNA for the CDR3 is TGTGCCAGCAGTTACTCCCTAGCGGGAGGCGCAGATACGCAGTATTTT.

This chain joins TRBV9 and TRBJ2-5; maybe TRBD2 (6 bases). Germline loops: CDR1 SGDLS, CDR2 YYNGEE. The CDR3 is 15 amino acids. V lost 4 bases to trimming and J lost 2 bases, with 15 bases between them. The CDR3 sequence: CASSTQGGRQETQYF. CDR3 in DNA: TGTGCCAGCAGCACCCAGGGAGGCCGACAAGAGACCCAGTACTTC. Full variable domain (rest looked up from reference TRBV9 and TRBJ2-5): DSGVTQTPKHLITATGQRVTLRCSPRSGDLSVYWYQQSLDQGLQFLIQYYNGEERAKGNILERFSAQQFPDLHSELNLSSLELGDSALYFCASSTQGGRQETQYFGPGTRLLVL.

This chain uses TRBV5-1 with TRBJ1-6; 7 bases map to TRBD1. With 2 bases clipped from V and 5 bases from J, the junction kept 16 bases outside the gene matches. The CDR3 is made up of 19 amino acids. CDR1 is SGHRS, CDR2 YFSETQ, per germline. CDR3 in DNA: TGCGCCAGCAGCTTAAGTTGGCTAAGCCGGGGACAGAATAATTCACCCCTCCACTTT. Encoded protein: CASSLSWLSRGQNNSPLHF.

The CDR3 DNA sequence: TGTGCCAGTAGTTCCACAGGGGGCGGGCAGCCCCAGCATTTT. Its translation: CASSSTGGGQPQHF. The V gene is TRBV19, the J gene TRBJ1-5; TRBD1 matches at 9 bases. The CDR3 is 14 amino acids. V dropped 5 bases and J dropped 7; count of bases not matched to a gene: 6. Germline lookup yields CDR1 LNHDA and CDR2 SQIVND (reference sequence).

This chain joins TRBV7-9 and TRBJ1-4; D perhaps matches TRBD1 (5 bases). Germline V gene data show CDR1 as SEHNR and CDR2 as FQNEAQ (reference sequence). Trimming took off 3 bases at V and 0 bases at J, with 8 bases between the two ends. The CDR3 covers 15 residues. CDR3 nucleotides: TGTGCCAGCAGCTTCACGGGGGCAACTAATGAAAAACTGTTTTTT. It encodes CASSFTGATNEKLFF.

The chain carries TRBV11-2 and TRBJ1-2, with 8 bases fitting TRBD1. The CDR3 length is 14 residues. Trimming removed 4 bases from V and 2 bases from J; junction bases left unmatched: 3. Germline values: CDR1 SGHAT, CDR2 FQNNGV. The CDR3 nucleotides read TGTGCCAGCAGCTCCACAGGGGGGAACTATGGCTACACCTTC. Encoded protein: CASSSTGGNYGYTF.

V usage is TRBV14 and J usage is TRBJ2-2; maybe TRBD2 (5 bases). The CDR3 covers 13 residues. The ends were cut back, 4 bases at V and 7 bases at J, with 10 bases in the middle. Germline V gene lookup returns CDR1 SGHDN and CDR2 FVKESK. CDR3 sequence reads: CASSPYGVGELFF. The CDR3 coding sequence is TGTGCCAGCAGCCCGTACGGGGTCGGGGAGCTGTTTTTT.

The V call is TRBV27, the J call TRBJ2-6; D possibly corresponds to TRBD2 (6 bases). Germline-derived CDR1 and CDR2 are MNHEY and SMNVEV (reference sequence). There are 15 residues in the CDR3. V dropped 6 bases and J dropped 4 bases, with 13 bases sitting between them. CDR3 nucleotide sequence: TGTGCCAGCAGCCGCGCGGGGAACGGGGCCAACGTCCTGACTTTC. Amino acid sequence: CASSRAGNGANVLTF.

The chain links TRBV7-3 to TRBJ2-5; 8 nucleotides align to TRBD2. The CDR3 is made up of 16 amino acids. Germline-derived CDR1 and CDR2 are SGHTA and FQGTGA. Germline trimming cut 5 bases from V and 4 bases from J; bases unmatched to any gene: 12. CDR3 sequence: CASSPTYGGASETQYF. The CDR3 coding sequence is TGTGCCAGCAGCCCAACTTACGGGGGGGCCTCAGAGACCCAGTACTTC.

The chain couples TRBV11-3 to TRBJ2-2; 7 bases align to TRBD2. This CDR3 contains 13 residues. Germline CDR1 reads SGHNT; CDR2 reads YENEEA. CDR3 residues: CASSGGNTGELFF. The DNA for the CDR3 is TGTGCGAGCTCGGGGGGTAACACCGGGGAGCTGTTTTTT. Full variable domain (rest looked up from reference TRBV11-3 and TRBJ2-2): EAGVVQSPRYKIIEKKQPVAFWCNPISGHNTLYWYLQNLGQGPELLIRYENEEAVDDSQLPKDRFSAERLKGVDSTLKIQPAELGDSAVYLCASSGGNTGELFFGEGSRLTVL.

J is TRBJ2-2 and V is TRBV9; tentatively, D is TRBD2 (5 bases). Trimming shortened V by 0 bases and J by 2 bases, and 11 bases separated the two germline ends. The V gene's germline CDR1 is SGDLS and CDR2 YYNGEE. The CDR3 is 16 residues long. The CDR3 protein is CASSVGLALNTGELFF. DNA for the CDR3: TGTGCCAGCAGCGTAGGGCTAGCCCTAAACACCGGGGAGCTGTTTTTT.

This chain joins TRBV19 and TRBJ2-6; 9 bases align to TRBD1. The J segment lost 6 bases and the V segment lost 10 bases, leaving 7 bases of the junction unmatched. From germline, CDR1 is LNHDA and CDR2 SQIVND (reference sequence). The CDR3 sequence is 14 residues long. This CDR3 reads CATGQGTTANVLTF. The CDR3 DNA reads as TGTGCCACCGGACAGGGGACCACGGCCAACGTCCTGACTTTC.

This chain connects TRBV6-5 to TRBJ1-5; D gene unclear. V gave up 0 bases and J gave up 4 bases, with 7 bases separating them. CDR1 and CDR2 (germline): MNHEY, SVGAGI. The CDR3 runs to 14 residues. As DNA, the CDR3 is TGTGCCAGCAGTTACTCGAGCAAAAATCAGCCCCAGCATTTT. Amino acids: CASSYSSKNQPQHF.

The gene calls are TRBV6-1 and TRBJ1-5, with D perhaps matching TRBD1 (6 bases). Per the germline V gene, CDR1 is MNHNS and CDR2 is SASEGT. V dropped 4 bases and J dropped 7 bases, with 20 bases sitting between them. The CDR3 sequence is 16 residues long. The CDR3 here is CASSAPGQPRRQPQHF. CDR3 in DNA: TGTGCCAGCAGTGCCCCAGGACAGCCCCGGAGGCAGCCCCAGCATTTT.

The chain joins TRBV7-9 to TRBJ2-1; no definite D call. CDR1 and CDR2 (germline): SEHNR, FQNEAQ (reference sequence). V was clipped by 4 bases and J by 4 bases, with 5 bases between them. This CDR3 is built from 12 residues. The CDR3 loop is CASSSQYNEQFF. In nucleotides, the CDR3 is TGTGCCAGCAGCTCCCAATACAATGAGCAGTTCTTC.

V usage is TRBV2 and J usage is TRBJ2-2, with D perhaps matching TRBD1 (5 bases). Trimming left V 6 bases short and J 6 bases short, with 8 bases between. Germline V gene data show CDR1 as SNHLY and CDR2 as FYNNEI. The CDR3 extends over 12 amino acids. The CDR3: CASRTDAGELFF. In DNA form, the CDR3 reads TGTGCCAGCAGGACAGATGCCGGGGAGCTGTTTTTT.

The chain couples TRBV4-1 to TRBJ2-7; D may be TRBD2 (6 bases). Trimming shortened V by 3 bases and J by 1 base, and 13 bases separated the two germline ends. The CDR3 is 15 residues long. Germline assignment: CDR1 MGHRA and CDR2 YSYEKL. The chain's CDR3 is CASSHPGLASYEQYF. CDR3 nucleotides: TGCGCCAGCAGCCACCCGGGACTGGCTTCCTACGAGCAGTACTTC.

The chain couples TRBV5-1 to TRBJ2-1; 10 bases map to TRBD2. Trimming took 4 bases from V and 3 from J; bases not matched to a gene: 4. The CDR3 has 15 residues. CDR1 SGHRS and CDR2 YFSETQ come from the germline V gene. CDR3 in amino acids: CASSNIAGGYNEQFF. CDR3 DNA sequence: TGCGCCAGCAGCAACATAGCGGGAGGCTACAATGAGCAGTTCTTC. The whole variable domain, filled in from reference TRBV5-1 and TRBJ2-1, reads KAGVTQTPRYLIKTRGQQVTLSCSPISGHRSVSWYQQTPGQGLQFLFEYFSETQRNKGNFPGRFSGRQFSNSRSEMNVSTLELGDSALYLCASSNIAGGYNEQFFGPGTRLTVL.

The chain has TRBV7-9 and TRBJ1-3; TRBD1 aligns across 9 bases. Germline loops: CDR1 SEHNR, CDR2 FQNEAQ (reference sequence). The CDR3 extends over 18 amino acids. V trimming: 1 base; J trimming: 0 bases; junction bases outside the gene matches: 7. This CDR3 is CASSLGGQGLHSGNTIYF. In DNA, the CDR3 is TGTGCCAGCAGCTTAGGAGGACAGGGGCTCCACTCTGGAAACACCATATATTTT.

V is TRBV7-8 and J is TRBJ1-2; 7 nucleotides align to TRBD1. The junction had 7 bases not matched to a gene; V was cut back by 4 bases and J by 2 bases. The CDR3 loop spans 15 amino acids. CDR1 and CDR2 from the germline V gene are SGHVS and FQNEAQ. CDR3 amino acids: CASSWGMGQNYGYTF. As DNA, the CDR3 is TGTGCCAGCAGCTGGGGAATGGGACAGAACTATGGCTACACCTTC.

V and J are TRBV7-6 and TRBJ2-5, with 14 bases that match TRBD2. Germline CDR1 reads SGHVS; CDR2 reads FNYEAQ. With V trimmed by 5 bases and J by 5 bases, 13 bases remained unmatched. The CDR3 sequence is 18 residues long. The CDR3 DNA reads TGTGCCAGCAGCCAAGGGGGACTAGCGGGGGCTATTTGGGAGACCCAGTACTTC. Translated, it gives CASSQGGLAGAIWETQYF.

The chain carries TRBV6-5 and TRBJ1-2; TRBD1 matches 7 bases. Unmatched junction bases numbered 8, after V lost 5 bases and J lost 2 bases. Germline CDR1 MNHEY, CDR2 SVGAGI. This CDR3 spans 15 amino acids. Here the CDR3 DNA reads TGTGCCAGCAGTCCCCCAGGGACAGCGAACTATGGCTACACCTTC. Translation gives CASSPPGTANYGYTF.

This clone appeared a few times. The rearrangement links TRBV7-9 to TRBJ2-2, with D possibly matching TRBD2 (7 bases). CDR3 length equals 15 residues. Germline V gene sequence: CDR1 SEHNR, CDR2 FQNEAQ (reference sequence). Trimming stripped 3 bases from V and 9 bases from J, with 17 bases between. CDR3 protein: CASSFAGAPIWELFF. CDR3 DNA sequence: TGTGCCAGCAGCTTTGCGGGGGCCCCAATCTGGGAGCTGTTTTTT.

The J gene is TRBJ2-1, the V gene TRBV10-2; 9 bases line up with TRBD2. The germline gives CDR1 WSHSY, CDR2 SAAADI. With V trimmed by 3 bases and J by 4 bases, 4 bases remained unmatched. The CDR3 extends over 15 amino acids. The CDR3: CASSEGLASYNEQFF. The DNA of the CDR3 is TGCGCCAGCAGTGAAGGACTAGCGTCTTACAATGAGCAGTTCTTC.

V usage is TRBV7-9 and J usage is TRBJ1-4; a possible D gene is TRBD1 (6 bases). Germline CDR1 reads SEHNR; CDR2 reads FQNEAQ (reference sequence). V lost 5 bases and J lost 8, with 12 bases in between. The CDR3 sequence is 13 residues long. The DNA for the CDR3 is TGTGCCAGCAGCGCAACAGGGCACGAAAAACTGTTTTTT. Its translation is CASSATGHEKLFF.